The subject of this entry is one T cell receptor (beta chain). Original data processing: Researchers report that nucleated cell counts were estimated from reference gene primer amplification. TCRdb's copy holds only in-frame clones and misses some; the assay was immunoSEQ multiplex PCR. That table is the source of V, J and clone size, and D and trimming were worked out from the DNA. The data show about 120,000 clones, with 84% seen just once and under 4% held by the top ten. Per germline, CDR1 SGHDN and CDR2 FVKESK. The CDR3 length is 14 residues. The V segment lost 8 bases and the J segment 8 bases; nucleotides outside the gene matches: 9. The data derive from a study of blood T cell repertoires in COVID-19.

The receptor comes from a woman aged 25 to 39 who had recovered from COVID-19. Sequencing input: PBMCs or T cells enriched from blood (not recorded which). The chain combines TRBV14 with TRBJ1-4; 9 nucleotides line up with TRBD1. The CDR3 DNA follows: TGTGCCAGCGGAATACAGGGGGCAGGGGAAAAACTGTTTTTT. Its protein product is CASGIQGAGEKLFF.